The sequence of this TCR beta chain was determined in a study of Ad26.COV2.S vaccination and SARS-CoV-2 variants. Overall study findings and caveats: The placebo group had lower spike-specific TCR breadth than the vaccine recipients did. Substantial post-vaccination breadth of spike-specific CD8+ and CD4+ T cell responses was reported.

Generated by immunoSEQ multiplex PCR, the TCRdb table keeps only in-frame clones and is missing some. Among some 450,000 clones listed, roughly 88% were seen once. Comments on this clone: Its antigen remains unknown.

V was shortened by 7 bases and J by 9 bases, with 13 bases between the two germline ends. The CDR3 extends over 12 amino acids. Treatment specified: 19 received Ad26.COV2.S at low or high dose, single or two shots; a few received placebo; per-sample allocation not given. It was on day 63 after the first vaccine or placebo injection that samples were taken. V gene TRBV12-3 or TRBV12-4 combines with J gene TRBJ2-1, with D hard to call. The sequence was obtained from a person aged 18 to 65 who received the Ad26.COV2.S COVID-19 vaccine or a placebo. Source: peripheral blood, taken in a trial of Ad26.COV2.S vaccine versus placebo. CDR3 DNA sequence: TGTGCCAGCAAAGGAGATCGAGGTGAGCAGTTCTTC. Residues: CASKGDRGEQFF.